This is a list of T cell receptor beta chains from one sample in a study of monozygotic twins with inflammatory bowel disease. TCRdb re-called the 5' RACE reads; every CDR3 protein appears as one record, without DNA. The sample's table shows 150,000 to 200,000 distinct CDR3 sequences. The sample consisted of blood. The receptor set was obtained from a human donor with ulcerative colitis or Crohn's disease, or a healthy co-twin of an affected twin (not recorded which). The CDR3 runs from the conserved cysteine through the conserved F or W.

J | V | CDR3
TRBJ1-2 | TRBV3-1 | CASSRGITGSYGYTF
TRBJ2-7 | TRBV29-1 | CSVGVVGRGNTYEQYF
TRBJ1-3 | TRBV15 | CATSRDFQGTGAGNTIYF
TRBJ2-3 | TRBV6-2/TRBV6-3 | CASSYLPRTSGSTDTQYF
TRBJ2-1 | TRBV11-3 | CASSSGLRSYNEQFF
TRBJ2-2 | TRBV19 | CASSPFSGGLNTGELFF
TRBJ2-2 | TRBV20-1 | CSAMTGRAGELFF
TRBJ2-7 | TRBV19 | CASSIKRGLYEQYF
TRBJ2-3 | TRBV7-6 | CASSLEVRGSTDTQYF
TRBJ2-7 | TRBV13 | CASSLGRSKHSYEQYF
TRBJ2-1 | TRBV7-2 | CASSPGLHNEQFF
TRBJ1-5 | TRBV21-1 | CASSKEAGRQGNQPQHF
TRBJ2-7 | TRBV6-6 | CASRITGTSGGKPYEQYF
TRBJ2-7 | TRBV4-2 | CASSQDFAGGYEQYF
TRBJ1-5 | TRBV6-1 | CASSEGGWSQPQHF
TRBJ2-3 | TRBV29-1 | CSVAGAGTDTQYF
TRBJ1-6 | TRBV28 | CASRYTLGNSPLHF
TRBJ2-3 | TRBV10-3 | CAISESQLAPTTDTQYF
TRBJ1-1 | TRBV20-1 | CSARDNGRARGTEAFF
TRBJ1-1 | TRBV10-1 | CASSETSDVPAAFF
TRBJ2-5 | TRBV19 | CASSIGRKQETQYF
TRBJ1-5 | TRBV3-1 | CASSQDGGDQPQHF
TRBJ1-1 | TRBV12-3/TRBV12-4 | CASTAGTGTEAFF
TRBJ1-2 | TRBV28 | CASSLVAAGNYGYTF
TRBJ2-7 | TRBV6-2/TRBV6-3 | CASSYSATSSTYEQYF
TRBJ2-1 | TRBV4-1 | CASSQVYQGSSGREQFF
TRBJ1-3 | TRBV25-1 | CASSYGNTIYF
TRBJ1-5 | TRBV5-1 | CASSPDPGNQPQHF
TRBJ1-5 | TRBV7-2 | CASSNQGHSNQPQHF
TRBJ1-3 | TRBV7-9 | CASSLVGSSGNTIYF
TRBJ2-4 | TRBV20-1 | CSARGATGGNIQYF
TRBJ1-2 | TRBV5-1 | CASSLGEDRGRTF
TRBJ1-6 | TRBV10-3 | CAISESRDSPLHF
TRBJ2-3 | TRBV7-3 | CASSLSASTDTQYF
TRBJ1-2 | TRBV13 | CASSSERLYGYTF
TRBJ1-5 | TRBV28 | CASRTSNQPQHF
TRBJ2-3 | TRBV20-1 | CSADRVDTQYF
TRBJ1-1 | TRBV7-9 | CASSFPTGGLTEAFF
TRBJ1-5 | TRBV3-1 | CASSQGVGGNQPQHF
TRBJ2-2 | TRBV9 | CASSVQGRIDTGELFF
TRBJ1-3 | TRBV7-2 | CASSFLGRVDTIYF
TRBJ2-3 | TRBV7-2 | CASRGQTSGLSTDTQYF
TRBJ2-1 | TRBV15 | CATSSRRYYNEQFF
TRBJ2-3 | TRBV6-2/TRBV6-3 | CASSSPTSGPPNKYF